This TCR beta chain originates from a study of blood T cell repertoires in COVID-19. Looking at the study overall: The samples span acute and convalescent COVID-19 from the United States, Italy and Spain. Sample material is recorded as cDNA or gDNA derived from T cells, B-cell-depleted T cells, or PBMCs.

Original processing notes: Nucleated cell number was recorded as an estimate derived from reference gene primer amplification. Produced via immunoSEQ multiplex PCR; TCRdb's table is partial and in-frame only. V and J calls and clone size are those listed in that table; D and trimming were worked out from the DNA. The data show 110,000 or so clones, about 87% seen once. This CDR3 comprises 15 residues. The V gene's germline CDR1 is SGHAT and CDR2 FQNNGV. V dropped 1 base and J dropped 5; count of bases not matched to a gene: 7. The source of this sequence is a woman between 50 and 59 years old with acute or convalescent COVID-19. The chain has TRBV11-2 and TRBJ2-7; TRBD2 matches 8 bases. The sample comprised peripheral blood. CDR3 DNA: TGTGCCAGCAGCTTAGGCGGGAGGCTCTACGACGAGCAGTACTTC. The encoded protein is CASSLGGRLYDEQYF.